This T cell receptor beta chain was sequenced in a study of cytomegalovirus exposure and HLA in healthy donors. Study-level points and caveats: TRBV6-2, TRBV6-3 and some other V segments were unresolvable in 87-base-pair reads. DRB1 showed the most TCR associations and HLA-C the fewest in a later analysis, as rates varied by HLA locus. A later analysis linked a missense DCLRE1C variant to TCR beta V- and J-gene trimming.

Concerning this clone: The antigen is not known. The junction shows a germline mismatch at one end, possibly a read error.

CDR1 and CDR2 from the germline V gene are MGHRA and YSYEKL. The CDR3 loop spans 17 amino acids. PCR primers comprised 60 Vbeta and 13 Jbeta primers. Repertoires were generated with immunoSEQ multiplex PCR, while TCRdb's copy carries only in-frame clones and drops some. The sample records roughly 93,000 clones, over 70% being singletons. The chain recombines TRBV4-1 with TRBJ2-4, with TRBD1 matching over 8 bases. This receptor was identified in a middle-aged man in good health and CMV-seronegative. The sequencing sample was made of PBMCs. The CDR3 here is CASGQAQGAKAKNIQYF. CDR3 coding DNA: TGCGCCAGCGGCCAGGCGCAGGGGGCGAAGGCCAAAAACATTCAGTACTTC.